The 24 T cell receptor beta chains reported below all come from one sample, sequenced in a study of cytomegalovirus exposure and HLA in healthy donors (dated by TCRdb to 2017 to 2019). The library relied on the immunoSEQ multiplex PCR assay. The multiplex PCR relied on a mix of 60 forward primers for TCR Vbeta segments and 13 reverse primers for TCR Jbeta segments. Entries here come from immuneACCESS through TCRdb and include only in-frame sequences with V and J called. Some clones fail to appear in such tables; in the studies checked, an unresolved V gene covers under half of the shortfall, and the cause of the remainder is unknown. Within this sample are 120,000 to 150,000 clones, with 70% to 80% of them counted one time only. The ten largest clones take up 5.1% of the sample. Sequencing input: PBMCs. Receptor source: a male donor in good health and CMV-seronegative.

The chain combines TRBV7-7 with TRBJ2-1; 8 positions agree with TRBD2. This CDR3 has 15 residues. With 1 base clipped from V and 9 bases from J, the junction kept 8 bases outside the gene matches. CDR1 SSHAT and CDR2 FNYEAQ come from the germline V gene (reference sequence). Here the CDR3 DNA reads TGTGCCAGCAGCTTAGGGGCGGGGGGCGCGGGTGAGCAGTTCTTC. Amino acids: CASSLGAGGAGEQFF.

The chain recombines TRBV6-1 with TRBJ1-1, with D unclear. The V gene lost 6 bases and the J gene lost 10 bases, with 15 bases spanning the gap. The CDR3 extends over 12 amino acids. CDR1 and CDR2 (germline): MNHNS, SASEGT. CDR3 bases: TGTGCCAGCAGGGTTGTAAAAGAGTCAGCTTTCTTT. Residues: CASRVVKESAFF.

The CDR3 is CASRPGWGESYNEQFF. DNA for the CDR3: TGTGCCAGCAGGCCGGGGTGGGGGGAGTCCTACAATGAGCAGTTCTTC. This sequence joins TRBV5-4 and TRBJ2-1; D perhaps matches TRBD2 (6 bases). There are 16 residues in the CDR3. Deletions cut 5 bases from V and 1 base from J, with 16 bases between. Germline lookup yields CDR1 SGHNT and CDR2 YYREEE (reference sequence).

CDR3 protein: CASGIMGRNEQFF. The CDR3 DNA reads as TGTGCTAGTGGTATTATGGGGCGCAATGAGCAGTTCTTC. J is TRBJ2-1 and V is TRBV12-5; TRBD1 is a possible D gene (5 bases). Germline V gives CDR1 LGHNT, CDR2 FRNRAP. Trimming stripped 5 bases from V and 6 bases from J, with 11 bases between. CDR3 length: 13 amino acids.

This clone was seen a handful of times. The J gene is TRBJ1-1, the V gene TRBV2; 7 nucleotides agree with TRBD1. The CDR3 is 15 residues long. Per the germline V gene, CDR1 is SNHLY and CDR2 is FYNNEI. J gave up 0 bases and V 4 bases, and 5 bases lay outside the gene matches. CDR3 nucleotide sequence: TGTGCCAGCAGTGCTCCGACAGGGATGAACACTGAAGCTTTCTTT. It encodes CASSAPTGMNTEAFF.

The DNA for the CDR3 is TGTGCCAGCAGTTACTCCCGGACAGGGCCCTACGAGCAGTACTTC. Amino acids: CASSYSRTGPYEQYF. This chain uses TRBV6-5 with TRBJ2-7; 8 bases match TRBD1. The CDR3 sequence is 15 residues long. The junction had 3 bases not matched to a gene; V was cut back by 0 bases and J by 2 bases. Germline V lookup: CDR1 MNHEY, CDR2 SVGAGI.

The chain joins TRBV19 to TRBJ2-7; TRBD2 might be the D (5 bases). This CDR3 has 15 residues. Trimming stripped 0 bases from V and 3 bases from J, with 12 bases between. Germline CDR1 is LNHDA and CDR2 is SQIVND (reference sequence). The CDR3 here is CASSIDFRTHYEQYF. The CDR3 DNA reads as TGTGCCAGTAGTATAGATTTTAGGACTCACTACGAGCAGTACTTC.

The table lists this clone with a few counts. The chain recombines TRBV30 with TRBJ2-7; D is undetermined. Germline CDR1 is GTSNPN and CDR2 is SVGIG (reference sequence). There are 14 residues in the CDR3. With 4 bases removed from V and 1 base from J, the gap between germline ends came to 14 bases. The CDR3 region is CAWTPGTVSYEQYF. CDR3 sequence (DNA): TGTGCCTGGACTCCCGGTACAGTGTCCTACGAGCAGTACTTC.

J is TRBJ1-3 and V is TRBV7-8, with 9 positions matching TRBD1. This CDR3 is built from 15 residues. V lost 4 bases, J lost 4 bases, and 5 bases stayed unmatched. Germline CDR1 SGHVS, CDR2 FQNEAQ. For the CDR3, the DNA is TGTGCCAGCAGCTCCATGACAGGGGGAGGAAACACCATATATTTT. Protein product: CASSSMTGGGNTIYF.

This clone was seen more than once but under ten times. The V and J genes are TRBV7-2 and TRBJ1-3; D unclear. This CDR3 is built from 14 residues. Germline values: CDR1 SGHTA, CDR2 FQGNSA. The ends were cut back, 3 bases at V and 2 bases at J, with 8 bases in the middle. Written as DNA, the CDR3 is TGTGCCAGCAGCTTTAGTACCCCTGGAAACACCATATATTTT. It codes for CASSFSTPGNTIYF.

The chain carries TRBV7-9 and TRBJ2-1; no definite D call. CDR1 SEHNR and CDR2 FQNEAQ come from the germline V gene (reference sequence). Trimming pared 5 bases from V and 4 bases from J, leaving 3 bases between. The CDR3 loop spans 11 amino acids. In DNA, the CDR3 is TGTGCCAGCAGCCCTTACAATGAGCAGTTCTTC. Translation: CASSPYNEQFF. The full variable domain, in which reference TRBV7-9 and TRBJ2-1 provide the parts outside the CDR3, is DTGVSQNPRHKITKRGQNVTFRCDPISEHNRLYWYRQTLGQGPEFLTYFQNEAQLEKSRLLSDRFSAERPKGSFSTLEIQRTEQGDSAMYLCASSPYNEQFFGPGTRLTVL.

J is TRBJ2-4 and V is TRBV11-2; maybe TRBD1 (6 bases). Germline values: CDR1 SGHAT, CDR2 FQNNGV. Trimming shortened V by 1 base and J by 11 bases, and 15 bases separated the two germline ends. The CDR3 has 14 amino acids. The CDR3 region has the DNA TGTGCCAGCAGCTTAGGGGGGCAGCGCTACTTTCAGTACTTC. This gives the protein CASSLGGQRYFQYF. The full variable domain, in which reference TRBV11-2 and TRBJ2-4 provide the parts outside the CDR3, is EAGVAQSPRYKIIEKRQSVAFWCNPISGHATLYWYQQILGQGPKLLIQFQNNGVVDDSQLPKDRFSAERLKGVDSTLKIQPAKLEDSAVYLCASSLGGQRYFQYFGAGTRLSVL.

The CDR3 reads CASSLERHPEQYF. The CDR3 DNA sequence: TGTGCCAGCAGCTTAGAGAGACATCCTGAGCAGTACTTC. The V gene is TRBV11-2, the J gene TRBJ2-7; D gene uncertain. Looked up from germline, CDR1 is SGHAT and CDR2 is FQNNGV. V dropped 0 bases and J dropped 7 bases, with 10 bases sitting between them. The CDR3 has 13 amino acids.

The rearrangement joins TRBV27 to TRBJ2-5, with TRBD2 matching over 9 bases. Germline V gene data show CDR1 as MNHEY and CDR2 as SMNVEV (reference sequence). This CDR3 contains 17 residues. With V trimmed by 1 base and J by 4 bases, 10 bases remained unmatched. CDR3: CASSLFRAGGPGETQYF. Here the CDR3 DNA reads TGTGCCAGCAGTTTATTTCGAGCGGGGGGCCCCGGAGAGACCCAGTACTTC.

In DNA form, the CDR3 reads TGTGCCAGCTCACTCGACAGGGCGGATGGCTACACCTTC. This codes for CASSLDRADGYTF. This sequence joins TRBV18 and TRBJ1-2, with TRBD1 matching over 7 bases. This CDR3 spans 13 amino acids. From germline, CDR1 is KGHSH and CDR2 LQKENI. V lost 4 bases and J lost 6; bases outside the gene matches: 5. The full variable domain, its missing parts supplied by reference TRBV18 and TRBJ1-2, is NAGVMQNPRHLVRRRGQEARLRCSPMKGHSHVYWYRQLPEEGLKFMVYLQKENIIDESGMPKERFSAEFPKEGPSILRIQQVVRGDSAAYFCASSLDRADGYTFGSGTRLTVV.

This clone was picked up one time. V and J are TRBV10-3 and TRBJ2-3, with D perhaps matching TRBD1 (6 bases). With 0 bases removed from V and 6 bases from J, the gap between germline ends came to 13 bases. From germline, CDR1 is ENHRY and CDR2 SYGVKD. This CDR3 is built from 15 residues. Written as DNA, the CDR3 is TGTGCCATCAGTGAGTCATGGGCAGGGGAGGATACGCAGTATTTT. The encoded protein is CAISESWAGEDTQYF.

The chain couples TRBV10-3 to TRBJ2-2; tentatively, D is TRBD2 (6 bases). This CDR3 has 13 residues. Germline CDR1 reads ENHRY; CDR2 reads SYGVKD. Trimming pared 11 bases from V and 4 bases from J, leaving 14 bases between. The CDR3 DNA is TGTGCCGCTCAGGGAGGAGGCACCGGGGAGCTGTTTTTT. Encoded protein: CAAQGGGTGELFF.

The rearrangement joins TRBV7-8 to TRBJ2-3; D possibly corresponds to TRBD2 (5 bases). Germline loops: CDR1 SGHVS, CDR2 FQNEAQ. Between the trimmed V and J ends, which lost 0 bases and 4 bases, there was a span of 11 bases. The CDR3 runs to 15 residues. The CDR3 region has the DNA TGTGCCAGCAGCTTAGCGTTTAGGACTCCAGATACGCAGTATTTT. Encoded protein: CASSLAFRTPDTQYF.

The genes are TRBV7-3 and TRBJ1-1, with D unresolved. CDR3 length: 14 residues. Trimming removed 5 bases at V and 4 bases at J, with 14 bases between. Germline-derived CDR1 and CDR2 are SGHTA and FQGTGA. CDR3 residues: CASSPRPTSTEAFF. Here the CDR3 DNA reads TGTGCCAGCAGCCCCCGTCCCACGAGCACTGAAGCTTTCTTT.

The DNA for the CDR3 is TGTGCCAGTAGTTTGGACAGGGTCTATGGCTACACCTTC. Its translation: CASSLDRVYGYTF. V usage is TRBV19 and J usage is TRBJ1-2; 8 bases are shared with TRBD1. The CDR3 extends over 13 amino acids. V shed 5 bases and J 4 bases; nucleotides not matched to a gene: 3. Looked up from germline, CDR1 is LNHDA and CDR2 is SQIVND (reference sequence).

This clone turned up a few times. The chain joins TRBV4-3 to TRBJ1-3; TRBD1 matches 7 bases. The CDR3 runs to 15 residues. V trimming: 4 bases; J trimming: 0 bases; junction bases outside the gene matches: 3. Per the germline V gene, CDR1 is LGHNA and CDR2 is YSLEER. The CDR3 DNA is TGCGCCAGCAGCCTAGACAGGGTCTCTGGAAACACCATATATTTT. Translated: CASSLDRVSGNTIYF.

The chain couples TRBV5-1 to TRBJ2-3; maybe TRBD1 (5 bases). The CDR3 totals 14 residues. V was pared by 0 bases and J by 5 bases, with 10 bases between. The V gene's germline CDR1 is SGHRS and CDR2 YFSETQ. CDR3 loop: CASSLGRVGDTQYF. The CDR3, as DNA: TGCGCCAGCAGCTTGGGCAGGGTGGGAGATACGCAGTATTTT.

The chain carries TRBV9 and TRBJ1-2; 8 positions agree with TRBD1. The V segment lost 3 bases and the J segment 8 bases; nucleotides outside the gene matches: 12. Germline CDR1 and CDR2: SGDLS and YYNGEE. This CDR3 has 15 amino acids. Here the CDR3 DNA reads TGTGCCAGCAGCGGCTGGACAGGGTCTTTATTCGGCTACACCTTC. This sequence encodes CASSGWTGSLFGYTF.

The V gene is TRBV9, the J gene TRBJ1-1; 7 bases agree with TRBD1. The CDR3 runs to 12 residues. V dropped 3 bases and J dropped 8; count of bases not matched to a gene: 4. Germline loops: CDR1 SGDLS, CDR2 YYNGEE. The CDR3 loop is CASSAGGPEAFF. The CDR3 DNA reads as TGTGCCAGCAGCGCAGGGGGACCAGAAGCTTTCTTT.